The 5 T cell receptor beta chains below all came from one sample that was sequenced in a study of CD8+ T cells in alopecia areata. Extraction and reverse transcription of RNA yielded cDNA as the sequencing template. Method: immunoSEQ multiplex PCR; TCRdb's copy keeps in-frame clones and lacks some. The sample shows over 85,000 clones, around 71% of them seen only once. Regarding treatment: oral pan-JAK inhibitor, 5-10 mg twice daily. The sample here was CD8+ T cells sorted from blood, taken around week 42, from a patient treated with tofacitinib. The receptors originated from a human donor with alopecia areata.

This clone has just one count. The chain employs TRBV5-1 and TRBJ2-1; D is unresolved. This CDR3 spans 14 amino acids. V was shortened by 2 bases and J by 4 bases, with 10 bases between the two germline ends. Germline CDR1 and CDR2: SGHRS and YFSETQ. The chain's CDR3 is CASSLSDGYNEQFF. Written as DNA, the CDR3 is TGCGCCAGCAGCTTATCGGACGGATACAATGAGCAGTTCTTC.

The table lists this clone with a count of one. The gene calls are TRBV6-5 and TRBJ1-1; D possibly corresponds to TRBD1 (6 bases). The CDR3 extends over 13 amino acids. Trimming left V 6 bases short and J 4 bases short, with 12 bases between. Germline V CDR1 and CDR2: MNHEY, SVGAGI. This chain's CDR3 is CASSLTGPTEAFF. CDR3 in DNA: TGTGCCAGCAGCCTTACAGGGCCCACTGAAGCTTTCTTT.

V is TRBV7-9 and J is TRBJ2-1; tentatively, D is TRBD1 (5 bases). The CDR3 is 15 residues long. The V gene lost 1 base and the J gene lost 1 base, with 8 bases spanning the gap. Germline loops: CDR1 SEHNR, CDR2 FQNEAQ (reference sequence). CDR3 coding DNA: TGTGCCAGCAGCTTAGAGGGGATATCCTACAATGAGCAGTTCTTC. Amino acid sequence: CASSLEGISYNEQFF.

This chain links TRBV6-1 with TRBJ2-7; possibly TRBD2 for D (6 bases). The germline CDR1 and CDR2 sequences are MNHNS and SASEGT. The CDR3 has 13 amino acids. V was shortened by 3 bases and J by 3 bases, with 9 bases between the two germline ends. CDR3 sequence reads: CASSDGGIYEQYF. Here the CDR3 DNA reads TGTGCCAGCAGTGACGGAGGGATCTACGAGCAGTACTTC.

This clone was picked up a small number of times. The genes are TRBV5-1 and TRBJ1-1; no firm D call. Germline V CDR1 and CDR2: SGHRS, YFSETQ. V lost 4 bases to trimming and J lost 4 bases, with 14 bases between them. This CDR3 is 14 amino acids long. This CDR3 reads CASSVYSVGTEAFF. CDR3 DNA sequence: TGCGCCAGCAGCGTATACTCGGTGGGCACTGAAGCTTTCTTT.